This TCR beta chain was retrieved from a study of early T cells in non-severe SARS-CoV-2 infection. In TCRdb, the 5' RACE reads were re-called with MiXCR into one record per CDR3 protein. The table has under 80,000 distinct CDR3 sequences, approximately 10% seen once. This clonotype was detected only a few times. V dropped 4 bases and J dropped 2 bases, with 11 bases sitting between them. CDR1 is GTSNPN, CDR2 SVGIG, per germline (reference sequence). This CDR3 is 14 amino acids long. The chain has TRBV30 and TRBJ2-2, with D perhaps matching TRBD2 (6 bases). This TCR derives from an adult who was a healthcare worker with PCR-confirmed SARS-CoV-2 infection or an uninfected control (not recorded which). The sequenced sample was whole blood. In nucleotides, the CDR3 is TGTGCCTGGAATTCGGGAGTTAACACCGGGGAGCTGTTTTTT. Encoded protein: CAWNSGVNTGELFF.